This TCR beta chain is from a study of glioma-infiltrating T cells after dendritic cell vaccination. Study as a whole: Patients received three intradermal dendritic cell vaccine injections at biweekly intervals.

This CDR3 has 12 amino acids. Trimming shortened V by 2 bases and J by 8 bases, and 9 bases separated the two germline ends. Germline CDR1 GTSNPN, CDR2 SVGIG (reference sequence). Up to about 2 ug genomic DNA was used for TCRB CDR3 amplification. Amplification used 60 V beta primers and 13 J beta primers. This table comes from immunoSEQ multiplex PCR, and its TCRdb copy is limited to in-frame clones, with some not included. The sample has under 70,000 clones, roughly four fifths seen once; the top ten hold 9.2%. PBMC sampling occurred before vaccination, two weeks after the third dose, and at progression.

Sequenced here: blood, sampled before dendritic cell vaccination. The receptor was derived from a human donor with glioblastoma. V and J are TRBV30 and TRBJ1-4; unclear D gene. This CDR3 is CAWSPGSEKLFF. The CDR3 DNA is TGTGCCTGGAGTCCGGGGTCCGAAAAACTGTTTTTT.